What follows describes a single T cell receptor beta chain. This sample was taken from a study of regulatory T cells in long-lasting Graves disease. The germline V gene has CDR1 MNHEY and CDR2 SMNVEV (reference sequence). V was trimmed by 5 bases and J by 9 bases, leaving 16 bases between them. The CDR3 loop spans 13 amino acids. TCR beta libraries were built with iRepertoire HTBI primers and Arm-PCR of CDR3 regions. In TCRdb, the multiplex PCR reads were re-called with MiXCR into one record per CDR3 protein. The profile shows 600,000 to 650,000 distinct CDR3 sequences, 15% to 20% of them singletons. Time point specified: newly diagnosed GD, antithyroid drugs for less than 3 months. The TCR library was prepared using RNA isolated from PBMCs. This same sample was also part of a study on T cells in Graves' hyperthyroidism and ophthalmopathy. From that second work: Hyperthyroidism in the patients, aged 18 to 65, was newly diagnosed and under 2 months in duration.

This receptor was identified in a woman aged 25 to 39 with Graves disease. The V and J genes are TRBV27 and TRBJ1-1; the D gene is possibly TRBD1 (6 bases). Sequenced here: peripheral blood mononuclear cells (PBMCs), sampled at new diagnosis, from a patient treated with antithyroid drugs. DNA for the CDR3: TGTGCCAGCAGTATCCTTGAGGGGGGTAAAGCTTTCTTT. It specifies CASSILEGGKAFF.